A single sample is the source of the 17 T cell receptor beta chains below, sequenced in a study of blood T cells in healthy people across ages (dated by TCRdb to about 2015). The library was produced with 5' RACE. The reads were generated on an Illumina HiSeq 2500. A second roughly 6 to 11 cycle PCR used a sample-barcoded 5' primer and a J-beta primer mix. The public reads were reanalyzed by TCRdb: fastp trimming at Q25, MiXCR alignment, in-frame beta chains only. Identical CDR3 protein sequences are pooled into one entry, listed with their most common genes and DNA. The sample records about 680,000 distinct CDR3 sequences, around 45% of which are singletons. Jointly, the top ten make up 30% to 40% of the sample. Sample: blood. The receptors stem from an older woman in good health.

The genes are TRBV7-2 and TRBJ1-1; 11 bases align to TRBD1. This CDR3 comprises 18 residues. Trimming at V came to 2 bases and at J to 4 bases, leaving 12 bases not matched to a gene. Germline-derived CDR1 and CDR2 are SGHTA and FQGNSA. The CDR3 DNA reads as TGTGCCAGCAGCTTATTAGAGCCGGGACAGGGGGGGATCACTGAAGCTTTCTTT. Its protein product is CASSLLEPGQGGITEAFF.

CDR3 sequence (DNA): TGCGCCAGCAGCTGGGGCTCTGCAGGGTTAGGCTACACCTTC. Amino acid sequence: CASSWGSAGLGYTF. The J gene is TRBJ1-2, the V gene TRBV5-1, with D possibly TRBD1 on 5 matching bases. V gave up 3 bases and J gave up 8 bases, with 17 bases separating them. Germline-derived CDR1 and CDR2 are SGHRS and YFSETQ. The CDR3 loop spans 14 amino acids.

The rearrangement uses TRBV15 and TRBJ2-7; D not resolved. The CDR3 loop spans 14 amino acids. The V end lost 3 bases, the J end lost 2 bases, and 11 bases lay between the germline ends. Germline V gene lookup returns CDR1 LNHNV and CDR2 YYDKDF (reference sequence). DNA for the CDR3: TGTGCCACCAGCAGGGCATATCCGCCCTACGAGCAGTACTTC. Amino acids: CATSRAYPPYEQYF.

This clonotype has only a few counts. The J gene is TRBJ1-1, the V gene TRBV5-1, with D perhaps matching TRBD1 (5 bases). This CDR3 has 15 residues. Germline lookup yields CDR1 SGHRS and CDR2 YFSETQ. V gave up 0 bases and J gave up 4 bases, with 13 bases separating them. The CDR3 here is CASSLAVQGVTEAFF. DNA of the CDR3: TGCGCCAGCAGCTTGGCGGTTCAAGGGGTCACTGAAGCTTTCTTT.

In DNA, the CDR3 is TGTGCCAGCAGTGATCAGGATAGCTCCTACAATGAGCAGTTCTTC. Protein sequence: CASSDQDSSYNEQFF. The chain recombines TRBV2 with TRBJ2-1; D ambiguous. The CDR3 is made up of 15 amino acids. Trimming stripped 3 bases from V and 0 bases from J, with 9 bases between. From germline, CDR1 is SNHLY and CDR2 FYNNEI.

The chain recombines TRBV30 with TRBJ2-3; 8 bases align to TRBD2. This CDR3 has 15 amino acids. Germline loops: CDR1 GTSNPN, CDR2 SVGIG (reference sequence). V was pared by 2 bases and J by 2 bases, with 6 bases of the junction left unmatched. This CDR3 is CAWSSGSDYTDTQYF. The CDR3 nucleotides read TGTGCCTGGAGTAGCGGGAGTGATTACACAGATACGCAGTATTTT.

The CDR3 region is CASSQVGGAGGLSYEQYF. In DNA form, the CDR3 reads TGTGCCAGCAGCCAAGTGGGTGGGGCAGGGGGGCTGTCCTACGAGCAGTACTTC. The rearrangement joins TRBV4-2 to TRBJ2-7; the D gene is possibly TRBD1 (7 bases). This CDR3 contains 18 residues. V was shortened by 1 base and J by 1 base, with 20 bases between the two germline ends. Germline CDR1 LGHNA, CDR2 YNFKEQ.

The chain couples TRBV29-1 to TRBJ1-1; D might be TRBD1 (5 bases). The CDR3 runs 11 residues. Trimming stripped 6 bases from V and 3 bases from J, with 8 bases between. Germline V CDR1 and CDR2: SQVTM, ANQGSEA. In DNA form, the CDR3 reads TGCAGCGTCGGGACCTACACTGAAGCTTTCTTT. Protein sequence: CSVGTYTEAFF.

V usage is TRBV20-1 and J usage is TRBJ1-2; 12 positions match TRBD1. The junction had 12 bases not matched to a gene; V was cut back by 5 bases and J by 5 bases. Germline V lookup: CDR1 DFQATT, CDR2 SNEGSKA (reference sequence). The CDR3 consists of 16 residues. The CDR3 region has the DNA TGCAGTGCTCCCCCCTTGCCGGGACAGGGGGCATATGGCTACACCTTC. Amino acid sequence: CSAPPLPGQGAYGYTF.

The chain is built from TRBV29-1 and TRBJ2-1; 7 bases agree with TRBD1. Germline lookup yields CDR1 SQVTM and CDR2 ANQGSEA. With 8 bases clipped from V and 9 bases from J, the junction kept 19 bases outside the gene matches. The CDR3 loop spans 15 amino acids. In DNA, the CDR3 is TGCAGCATAATTGGAGGAAAACTAGGGGGCGGTGAGCAGTTCTTC. Protein: CSIIGGKLGGGEQFF.

This clonotype was picked up a small number of times. This rearrangement joins TRBV6-2 or TRBV6-3 to TRBJ2-7; TRBD2 aligns across 8 bases. CDR1 MNHEY and CDR2 SVGEGT come from the germline V gene. CDR3 length: 14 amino acids. With 3 bases clipped from V and 3 bases from J, the junction kept 4 bases outside the gene matches. The CDR3 coding sequence is TGTGCCAGCAGTTATCGGGAGGGCGGCTACGAGCAGTACTTC. Protein sequence: CASSYREGGYEQYF.

The V and J genes are TRBV10-3 and TRBJ1-6; D ambiguous. V lost 2 bases and J lost 10, with 9 bases in between. The germline V gene has CDR1 ENHRY and CDR2 SYGVKD. The CDR3 is 13 residues long. The chain's CDR3 is CAISEDGESPLHF. The CDR3 DNA reads TGTGCCATCAGTGAGGATGGGGAATCACCCCTCCACTTT.

The chain combines TRBV5-8 with TRBJ1-4; 8 bases are shared with TRBD1. The CDR3 spans 16 residues. CDR1 is SGHTS, CDR2 YDEGEE, per germline. The J segment lost 0 bases and the V segment lost 4 bases, leaving 5 bases of the junction unmatched. In DNA, the CDR3 is TGTGCCAGCAGCCCCGGACAGGGAGCAACTAATGAAAAACTGTTTTTT. It codes for CASSPGQGATNEKLFF.

This clonotype was detected a few times. The CDR3 loop is CASLSGNLRHNEQFF. The CDR3 DNA is TGTGCCAGCCTAAGCGGGAACTTGAGACACAATGAGCAGTTCTTC. The genes are TRBV21-1 and TRBJ2-1; TRBD2, the D gene given by the table, was not confirmed from the DNA. TRBV21-1 is an annotated pseudogene. CDR3 length: 15 amino acids.

CDR3 loop: CASSPTGTEISGANVLTF. The CDR3 nucleotides are TGTGCCAGCAGTCCTACCGGGACGGAAATCTCTGGGGCCAACGTCCTGACTTTC. The V and J genes are TRBV28 and TRBJ2-6; tentatively, D is TRBD1 or TRBD2 (5 bases each). CDR1 MDHEN and CDR2 SYDVKM come from the germline V gene. Trimming stripped 5 bases from V and 0 bases from J, with 17 bases between. The CDR3 has 18 residues. The full variable domain, completed using reference TRBV28 and TRBJ2-6, is DVKVTQSSRYLVKRTGEKVFLECVQDMDHENMFWYRQDPGLGLRLIYFSYDVKMKEKGDIPEGYSVSREKKERFSLILESASTNQTSMYLCASSPTGTEISGANVLTFGAGSRLTVL.

The chain is built from TRBV12-3 or TRBV12-4 and TRBJ2-4; D is ambiguous. Trimming took off 5 bases at V and 13 bases at J, with 15 bases between the two ends. The CDR3 is 12 residues long. CDR3 amino acids: CASSNPLGMQYF. DNA of the CDR3: TGTGCCAGCAGTAACCCACTGGGGATGCAGTACTTC.

In this sample, this clonotype turned up a few times. At one end the junction does not follow the germline gene, possibly because of a read error. The chain has TRBV5-1 and TRBJ2-5, with D unclear. Germline V gene sequence: CDR1 SGHRS, CDR2 YFSETQ. The CDR3 is 14 residues long. The CDR3 region is CASSLADDGETQYF. CDR3 nucleotide sequence: TGCGCCAGCAGTTTGGCGGATGATGGGGAGACCCAGTACTTC.